This T cell receptor beta chain was sequenced in a study of shared clonotypes between healthy human individuals. Of note for this clone: No antigen is known for it.

After removal of 6 bases from V and 4 bases from J, the junction contained 7 bases not matched to a gene. From germline, CDR1 is MNHEY and CDR2 SVGAGI. The CDR3 consists of 14 residues. Sequenced by immunoSEQ multiplex PCR; TCRdb stores in-frame clones only, minus some. Of millions of clones in the sample, 95% were seen once. Study conclusions and caveats: Richness estimates generally favored naive over memory subsets.

V and J are TRBV6-5 and TRBJ1-1, with TRBD1 identical over 8 bases. This clonotype was obtained from a man aged 18 to 35 in good health. Specimen: naive CD4+ T cells sorted from blood. As for subset: CD45RA+ positively selected. In nucleotides, the CDR3 is TGTGCCAGCAGGCGCGGACAGGGCTTCACTGAAGCTTTCTTT. Translating it yields CASRRGQGFTEAFF.